This TCR beta chain originates from a study of tissue T cells after allogeneic stem cell transplantation. General study findings and limits: The study did not identify alloreactive or antigen-specific tissue TCRs, and some clones might be persisting host cells. The patient cohort was small and clinically heterogeneous, with limited sampling depth. Blood and spleen captured only part of the tissue TCR repertoire. Shared clones across patients were few; motif clustering revealed tissue-specific shared signatures.

Remarks on this clone: Its antigen is not identified.

Sequencing was performed with immunoSEQ multiplex PCR; in TCRdb, only in-frame clones are kept and a portion is missing. This table has roughly 10,000 clones, approximately 57% appearing once. Source: tissue from the jejunum, taken at autopsy. This sequence was found in a woman aged 18 to 50 with breast cancer.

This CDR3 is CASSPLPGNQPQHF. CDR3 bases: TGTGCCAGCTCACCATTGCCAGGTAATCAGCCCCAGCATTTT. The rearrangement uses TRBV18 and TRBJ1-5; unclear D gene. CDR1 KGHSH and CDR2 LQKENI come from the germline V gene. This CDR3 comprises 14 residues. V lost 2 bases to trimming and J lost 4 bases, with 9 bases between them.